The clone carrying this TCR beta chain was counted a single time. Its antigen is unknown. The source of the sample is a study of vaccination and CD4 T cells after COVID-19. Turning to the study itself: Overlapping peptides of the spike proteins of SARS-CoV-2, HCoV-NL63, HCoV-OC43 and HCoV-229E were used for cell stimulation.

Treatment denoted: approximately 9-day PBMC culture with coronavirus spike peptide pools or control peptides (ViraFEST assay). CDR1 and CDR2 from the germline V gene are MNHEY and SMNVEV (reference sequence). The CDR3 extends over 15 amino acids. With 2 bases removed from V and 7 bases from J, the gap between germline ends came to 17 bases. The Oncomine TCR Beta short-read assay generated sequence data from the DNA of cultured CD4+ T cells. Genomic DNA was taken out of cultured CD4+ T cells by extraction. TCRdb reprocessed the PCR reads with MiXCR, giving one entry per CDR3 protein. The sample consists of more than 25,000 distinct CDR3 sequences, approximately 62% of them appearing once.

The sequence came from a human donor who received a COVID-19 vaccine. This sequence joins TRBV27 and TRBJ2-5, with D perhaps assigned TRBD1 or TRBD2 (5 bases each). The sample here was CD4+ T cells from blood, cultured in vitro, taken after SARS-CoV-2 vaccination. CDR3 in amino acids: CASSLGGGPTGTQYF. CDR3 DNA sequence: TGTGCCAGCAGTTTAGGTGGGGGTCCCACAGGGACCCAGTACTTC.